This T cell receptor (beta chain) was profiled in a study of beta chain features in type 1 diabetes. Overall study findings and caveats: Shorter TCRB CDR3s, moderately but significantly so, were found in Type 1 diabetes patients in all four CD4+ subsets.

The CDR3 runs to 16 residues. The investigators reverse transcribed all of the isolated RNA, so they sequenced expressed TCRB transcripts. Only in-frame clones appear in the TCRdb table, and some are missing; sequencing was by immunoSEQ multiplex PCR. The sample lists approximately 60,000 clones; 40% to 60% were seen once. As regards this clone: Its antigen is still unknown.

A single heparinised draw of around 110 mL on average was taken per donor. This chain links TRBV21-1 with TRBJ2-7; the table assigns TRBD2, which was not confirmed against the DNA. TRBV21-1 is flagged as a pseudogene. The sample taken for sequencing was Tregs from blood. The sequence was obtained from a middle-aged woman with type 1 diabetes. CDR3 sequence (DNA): TGTGCCAGCAGCCCCAATCGCCTGACTAGCGCCTACGAGCAGTACTTC. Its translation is CASSPNRLTSAYEQYF.